These T cell receptor beta chains were read from a single sample in a study of spatial heterogeneity in lung cancer. TCRdb processed the 5' RACE reads anew with MiXCR; each CDR3 protein has one entry. Of around 2,700 distinct CDR3 sequences detected, about 5.6% appear once; the ten largest clones hold 9.1%. The specimen comprised lung tumor tissue, sampled at surgery. The receptors were gathered from a male donor with early-stage non-small cell lung cancer. Both conserved end residues are part of each CDR3. The order of the fields is J gene, V gene, D gene, clone size, CDR3 length, CDR3 DNA, CDR3 protein. D genes are given only for firm matches. The size field is filled for only some rows; it gives once, few, many or a size class.

>TRBJ2-2|TRBV5-1|.|.|14
TGCGCCAGCAGCTCAGGGGAAACAACCGGGGAGCTGTTTTTT
CASSSGETTGELFF
>TRBJ2-7|TRBV5-1|TRBD2|medium-sized|15
TGCGCCAGCAGTCTAGCGGGAGGGCCTTATCTCGAGCAGTACTTC
CASSLAGGPYLEQYF
>TRBJ1-1|TRBV7-9|.|medium-sized|13
TGTGCCAGCAGCTTAGCCGAGTACACTGAAGCTTTCTTT
CASSLAEYTEAFF
>TRBJ2-2|TRBV10-2|.|medium-sized|14
TGCGCCAGCAAACCGGGACCCTCCACCGGGGAGCTGTTTTTT
CASKPGPSTGELFF
>TRBJ1-4|TRBV15|.|medium-sized|16
TGTGCCACCAGCCAGTCATCGGCGGCAACTAATGAAAAACTGTTTTTT
CATSQSSAATNEKLFF
>TRBJ2-1|TRBV5-1|.|few|14
TGCGCCAGCAGCGGAGGAATTTTAACGAATGAGCAGTTCTTC
CASSGGILTNEQFF
>TRBJ1-1|TRBV11-2|.|medium-sized|14
TGTGCCAGCAGCTTTGAGGGGAAATACACTGAAGCTTTCTTT
CASSFEGKYTEAFF
>TRBJ2-1|TRBV29-1|TRBD1|medium-sized|14
TGCAGCGTTGGGCCCGACGGGACAGGATTTGAGCAGTTCTTC
CSVGPDGTGFEQFF
>TRBJ2-3|TRBV29-1|TRBD2|medium-sized|14
TGCAGCGTTGCGGTTAGCGGGAGCGCAGATACGCAGTATTTT
CSVAVSGSADTQYF
>TRBJ2-7|TRBV12-3/TRBV12-4|.|medium-sized|15
TGTGCCAGCTCCAAAATGGACAACGGGAACTACGAGCAGTACTTC
CASSKMDNGNYEQYF
>TRBJ1-2|TRBV29-1|.|medium-sized|12
TGCAGCGTTGCCCAGGGCGACTATGGCTACACCTTC
CSVAQGDYGYTF
>TRBJ2-7|TRBV20-1|TRBD2|medium-sized|16
TGCAGTGCTAGACCCCTCGACGGGAGGGCCGAGTACGAGCAGTACTTC
CSARPLDGRAEYEQYF
>TRBJ2-2|TRBV7-3|.|.|17
TGTGCCAGCAGCCCCGCCGACAGGAATACTTACACCGGGGAGCTGTTTTTT
CASSPADRNTYTGELFF
>TRBJ2-3|TRBV18|.|medium-sized|11
TGTGCCAGCTCACCTGGGGATACGCAGTATTTT
CASSPGDTQYF
>TRBJ2-7|TRBV20-1|TRBD2|.|17
TGCAGTGCTAGGGATCCAGCCGGGACTAGCGGGATGTACGAGCAGTACTTC
CSARDPAGTSGMYEQYF
>TRBJ2-2|TRBV7-2|.|.|13
TGTGCCAGCAGCCCCGTGCGGAGCGGGGAGCTGTTTTTT
CASSPVRSGELFF
>TRBJ1-5|TRBV28|.|medium-sized|13
TGTGCCAGCATACGTATCGGGAACGGGCCCCAGCATTTT
CASIRIGNGPQHF
>TRBJ2-7|TRBV20-1|TRBD2|medium-sized|14
TGCAGTGCTAGTGGAACCGGGACTACCTACGAGCAGTACTTC
CSASGTGTTYEQYF
>TRBJ2-7|TRBV18|TRBD1|medium-sized|15
TGTGCCAGCTCACCGGCTCAGGGGGAGACCTACGAGCAGTACTTC
CASSPAQGETYEQYF
>TRBJ2-7|TRBV14|TRBD1|few|14
TGTGCCAGCAGCCACCAATGGGGGACAGCCGAGCAGTACTTC
CASSHQWGTAEQYF
>TRBJ1-1|TRBV29-1|TRBD1|.|13
TGCAGCGCCGGACAGGGGGCGGGCACTGAAGCTTTCTTT
CSAGQGAGTEAFF
>TRBJ2-5|TRBV7-2|.|.|15
TGTGCCAGCAGCTCCTCAAGTAGGGGGCAAGAGACCCAGTACTTC
CASSSSSRGQETQYF
>TRBJ2-7|TRBV9|TRBD2|large|16
TGTGCCAGCAGCCGAACTAGCGGGACTGATTCCTACGAGCAGTACTTC
CASSRTSGTDSYEQYF
>TRBJ2-1|TRBV4-2|.|.|17
TGTGCCAGCAGCCGCCAGGGTATGGGTCAGGGTTTCGATGAGCAGTTCTTC
CASSRQGMGQGFDEQFF
>TRBJ2-3|TRBV18|.|medium-sized|15
TGTGCCAGCTCACCACCTAGTCTAGCTGGAGATACGCAGTATTTT
CASSPPSLAGDTQYF
>TRBJ2-2|TRBV27|TRBD1|medium-sized|17
TGTGCCAGCAGCCCGGCCCCGGGACAGGGCGCCACCGGGGAGCTGTTTTTT
CASSPAPGQGATGELFF
>TRBJ2-7|TRBV6-2/TRBV6-3|.|many|13
TGTGCCAGCAATCCGGGACAAACCTACGAGCAGTACTTC
CASNPGQTYEQYF
>TRBJ2-7|TRBV23-1|.|medium-sized|22
TGCGCCAGCAGTCAATCGACCAGGGTGATAGGTCCCACCGAGATTATCTCCTACGAGCAGTACTTC
CASSQSTRVIGPTEIISYEQYF
>TRBJ2-3|TRBV5-1|.|many|15
TGCGCCAGCAGCTTGGTAGGCCGGGTAGGAGATACGCAGTATTTT
CASSLVGRVGDTQYF
>TRBJ2-3|TRBV20-1|TRBD1|medium-sized|13
TGCAGTGCCGGGACAGCCATCCTCAAGACGCAGTATTTT
CSAGTAILKTQYF
>TRBJ2-7|TRBV12-3/TRBV12-4|.|medium-sized|13
TGTGCCAGCAGTCTTGGACAGAACTACGAGCAGTACTTC
CASSLGQNYEQYF
>TRBJ2-5|TRBV11-2|TRBD2|medium-sized|16
TGTGCCAGCAGCTTAGTTCCCCTAGCGGGGAGTGAGACCCAGTACTTC
CASSLVPLAGSETQYF
>TRBJ2-3|TRBV12-3/TRBV12-4|TRBD2|.|13
TGTGCCAGCAGTTTTGGCGGGGGGGATACGCAGTATTTT
CASSFGGGDTQYF
>TRBJ2-2|TRBV7-9|.|medium-sized|16
TGTGCCAGCACCATCACCGGCGGGATGGGGGCCGGGGAGCTGTTTTTT
CASTITGGMGAGELFF
>TRBJ2-7|TRBV11-2|TRBD2|medium-sized|15
TGTGCCAGCAGCTCTAGACTAGCGGGAGACTACGAGCAGTACTTC
CASSSRLAGDYEQYF
>TRBJ2-7|TRBV5-1|TRBD1|.|13
TGCGCCAGCAGAAAGGACAGGGTCTACGAGCAGTACTTC
CASRKDRVYEQYF
>TRBJ2-6|TRBV6-5|.|medium-sized|14
TGTGCCAGCAGGCAGATGGGGGGGGCCAACGTCCTGACTTTC
CASRQMGGANVLTF